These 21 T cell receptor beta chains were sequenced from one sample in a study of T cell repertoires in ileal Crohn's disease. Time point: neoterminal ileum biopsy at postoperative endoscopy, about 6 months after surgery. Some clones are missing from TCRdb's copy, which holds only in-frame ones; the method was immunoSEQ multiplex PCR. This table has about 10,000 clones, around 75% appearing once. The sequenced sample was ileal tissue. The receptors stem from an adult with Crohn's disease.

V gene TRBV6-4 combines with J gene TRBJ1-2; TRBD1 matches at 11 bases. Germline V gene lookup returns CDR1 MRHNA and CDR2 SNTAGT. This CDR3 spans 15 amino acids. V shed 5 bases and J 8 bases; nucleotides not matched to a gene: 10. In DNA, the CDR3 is TGTGCCAGCAGTATTAGCGGACAGGGGGCAGGAGGCTACACCTTC. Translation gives CASSISGQGAGGYTF.

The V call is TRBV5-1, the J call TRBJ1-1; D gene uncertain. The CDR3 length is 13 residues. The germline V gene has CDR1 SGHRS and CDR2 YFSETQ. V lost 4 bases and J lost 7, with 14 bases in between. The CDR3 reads CASSLGWAGEAFF. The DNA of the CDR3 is TGCGCCAGCAGCCTCGGCTGGGCGGGTGAAGCTTTCTTT.

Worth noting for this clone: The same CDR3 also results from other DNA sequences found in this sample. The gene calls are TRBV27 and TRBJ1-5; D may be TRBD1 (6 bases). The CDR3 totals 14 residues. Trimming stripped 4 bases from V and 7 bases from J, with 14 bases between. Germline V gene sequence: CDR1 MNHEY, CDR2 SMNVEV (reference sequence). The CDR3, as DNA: TGTGCCAGCAGTTCAGAGGGGGATTGGCAGCCCCAGCATTTT. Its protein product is CASSSEGDWQPQHF.

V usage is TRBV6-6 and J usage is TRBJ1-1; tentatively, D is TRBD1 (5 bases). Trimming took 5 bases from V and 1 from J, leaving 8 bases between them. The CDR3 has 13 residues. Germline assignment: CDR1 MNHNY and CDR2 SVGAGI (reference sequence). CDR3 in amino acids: CASSPTANTEAFF. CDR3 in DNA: TGTGCCAGCAGTCCGACAGCGAACACTGAAGCTTTCTTT.

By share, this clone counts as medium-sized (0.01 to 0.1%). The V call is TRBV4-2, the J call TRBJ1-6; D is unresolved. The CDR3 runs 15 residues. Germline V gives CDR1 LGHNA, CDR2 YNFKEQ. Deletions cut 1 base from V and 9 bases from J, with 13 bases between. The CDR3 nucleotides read TGTGCCAGCAGCCAAGGCGAGGGTGGCGGTTCACCCCTCCACTTT. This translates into CASSQGEGGGSPLHF.

Here the CDR3 reads CASSYTGAGELFF. The CDR3 nucleotides are TGTGCCAGCAGTTACACGGGGGCCGGGGAGCTGTTTTTT. The J gene is TRBJ2-2, the V gene TRBV6-6; D may be TRBD2 (6 bases). CDR1 and CDR2 from the germline V gene are MNHNY and SVGAGI (reference sequence). V was shortened by 2 bases and J by 6 bases, with 7 bases between the two germline ends. The CDR3 consists of 13 residues.

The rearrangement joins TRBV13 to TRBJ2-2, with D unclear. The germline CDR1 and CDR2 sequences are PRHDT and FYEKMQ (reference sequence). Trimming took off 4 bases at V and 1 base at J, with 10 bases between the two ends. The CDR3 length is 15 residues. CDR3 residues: CASSSLVENTGELFF. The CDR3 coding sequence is TGTGCCAGCAGCTCCCTCGTAGAGAACACCGGGGAGCTGTTTTTT.

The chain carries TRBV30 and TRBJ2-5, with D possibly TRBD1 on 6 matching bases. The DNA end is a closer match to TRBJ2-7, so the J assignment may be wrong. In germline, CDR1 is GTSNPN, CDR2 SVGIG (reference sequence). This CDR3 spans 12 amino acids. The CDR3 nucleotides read TGTGCCTGCATGGCAGGGGTAAGCGAGCAGTACTTC. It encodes CACMAGVSEQYF.

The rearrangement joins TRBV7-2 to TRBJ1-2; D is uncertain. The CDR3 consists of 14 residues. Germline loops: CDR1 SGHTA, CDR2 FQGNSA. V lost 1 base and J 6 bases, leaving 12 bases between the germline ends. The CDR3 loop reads CASSLEQVTNGYTF. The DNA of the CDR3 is TGTGCCAGCAGCTTAGAGCAGGTTACGAATGGCTACACCTTC.

CDR3 bases: TGTGCCACCAGCAGGACCGGGGGGACATACGAGCAGTACTTC. Protein product: CATSRTGGTYEQYF. This chain connects TRBV15 to TRBJ2-7; a weak D match, TRBD2 (7 bases). In germline, CDR1 is LNHNV, CDR2 YYDKDF (reference sequence). The CDR3 is 14 amino acids. Trimming cost V 3 bases and J 4 bases, with 13 bases left between them.

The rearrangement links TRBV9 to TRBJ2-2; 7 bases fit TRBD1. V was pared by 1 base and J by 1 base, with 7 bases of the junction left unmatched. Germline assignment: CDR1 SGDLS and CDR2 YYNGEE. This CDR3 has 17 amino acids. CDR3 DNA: TGTGCCAGCAGCGTACCACCGGGACAGAGGAACACCGGGGAGCTGTTTTTT. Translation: CASSVPPGQRNTGELFF.

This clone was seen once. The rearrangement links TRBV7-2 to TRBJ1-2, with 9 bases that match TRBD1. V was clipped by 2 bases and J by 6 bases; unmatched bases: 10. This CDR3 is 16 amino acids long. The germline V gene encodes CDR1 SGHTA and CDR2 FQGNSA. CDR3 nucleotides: TGTGCCAGCAGCTTACATTTGCCGGGACAGGGACATGGCTACACCTTC. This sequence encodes CASSLHLPGQGHGYTF.

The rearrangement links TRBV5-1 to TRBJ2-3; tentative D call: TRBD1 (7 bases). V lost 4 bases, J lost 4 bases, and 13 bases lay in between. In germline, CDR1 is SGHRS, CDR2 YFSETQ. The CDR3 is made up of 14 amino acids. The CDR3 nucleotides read TGCGCCAGCAGCGCGGAGGGGACAGCAGATACGCAGTATTTT. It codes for CASSAEGTADTQYF.

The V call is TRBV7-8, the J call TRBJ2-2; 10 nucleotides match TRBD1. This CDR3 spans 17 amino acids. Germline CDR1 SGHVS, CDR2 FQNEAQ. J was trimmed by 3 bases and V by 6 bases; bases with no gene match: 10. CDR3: CASSPTTGGPYTGELFF. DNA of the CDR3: TGTGCCAGCAGTCCTACGACAGGGGGCCCTTACACCGGGGAGCTGTTTTTT.

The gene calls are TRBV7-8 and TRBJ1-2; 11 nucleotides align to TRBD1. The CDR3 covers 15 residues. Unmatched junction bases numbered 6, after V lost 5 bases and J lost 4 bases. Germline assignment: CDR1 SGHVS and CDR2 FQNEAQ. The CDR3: CASSPGTGGIYGYTF. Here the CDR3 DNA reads TGTGCCAGCAGCCCGGGGACAGGGGGGATCTATGGCTACACCTTC.

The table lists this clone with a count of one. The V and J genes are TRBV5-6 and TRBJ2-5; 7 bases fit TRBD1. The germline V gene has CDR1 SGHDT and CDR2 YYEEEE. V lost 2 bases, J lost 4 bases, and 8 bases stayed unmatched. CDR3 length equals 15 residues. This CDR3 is CASSFPRGRGETQYF. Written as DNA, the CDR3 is TGTGCCAGCAGCTTCCCCAGGGGGAGAGGAGAGACCCAGTACTTC.

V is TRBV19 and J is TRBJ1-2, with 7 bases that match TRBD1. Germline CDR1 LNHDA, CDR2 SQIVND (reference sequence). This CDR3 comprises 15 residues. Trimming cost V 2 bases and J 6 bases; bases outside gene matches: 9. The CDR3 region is CASSISAGGSNGYTF. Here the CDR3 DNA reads TGTGCCAGTAGTATATCGGCAGGGGGGTCGAATGGCTACACCTTC. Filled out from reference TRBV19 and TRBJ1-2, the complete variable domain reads DGGITQSPKYLFRKEGQNVTLSCEQNLNHDAMYWYRQDPGQGLRLIYYSQIVNDFQKGDIAEGYSVSREKKESFPLTVTSAQKNPTAFYLCASSISAGGSNGYTFGSGTRLTVV.

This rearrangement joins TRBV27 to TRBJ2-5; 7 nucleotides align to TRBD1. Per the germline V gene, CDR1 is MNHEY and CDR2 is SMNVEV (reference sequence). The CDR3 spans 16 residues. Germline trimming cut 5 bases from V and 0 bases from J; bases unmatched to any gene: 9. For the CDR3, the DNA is TGTGCCAGCAGTCCACGGACAGGTGATCACCAAGAGACCCAGTACTTC. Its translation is CASSPRTGDHQETQYF.

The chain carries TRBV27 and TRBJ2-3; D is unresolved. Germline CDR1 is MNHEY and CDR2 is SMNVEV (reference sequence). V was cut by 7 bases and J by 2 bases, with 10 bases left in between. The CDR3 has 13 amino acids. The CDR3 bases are TGTGCCAGCACTTCTACTTTCACAGATACGCAGTATTTT. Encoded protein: CASTSTFTDTQYF.

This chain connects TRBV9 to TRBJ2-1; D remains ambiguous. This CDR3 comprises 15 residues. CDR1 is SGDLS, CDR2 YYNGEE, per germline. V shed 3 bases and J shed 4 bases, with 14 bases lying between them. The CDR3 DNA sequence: TGTGCCAGCAGCGAAGATAGGAAGCGATACAATGAGCAGTTCTTC. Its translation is CASSEDRKRYNEQFF.

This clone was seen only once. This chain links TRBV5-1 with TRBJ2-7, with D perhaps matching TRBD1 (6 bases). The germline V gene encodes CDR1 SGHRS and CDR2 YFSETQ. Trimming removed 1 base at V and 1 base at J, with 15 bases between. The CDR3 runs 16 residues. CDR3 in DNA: TGCGCCAGCAGCTTGACAACCGGGACACCTTCCTACGAGCAGTACTTC. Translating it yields CASSLTTGTPSYEQYF.